This T cell receptor (beta chain) is drawn from a study of blood T cell repertoires in COVID-19. Across the whole study: Acute and convalescent COVID-19 samples came from the United States, Italy and Spain.

Clones were read by immunoSEQ multiplex PCR, and TCRdb kept only the in-frame ones, dropping some. The sample gives 45,000 to 55,000 clones, approximately 86% of which show up once; about 11% is in the top ten. The sample consisted of peripheral blood. This TCR was sampled from a man aged 65 to 79 with active COVID-19.

The CDR3 loop is CASSPGRVAYEQYF. In DNA form, the CDR3 reads TGTGCCAGCTCACCAGGCAGGGTTGCCTACGAGCAGTACTTC. This chain connects TRBV18 to TRBJ2-7, with D perhaps matching TRBD1 (5 bases). V lost 2 bases, J lost 2 bases, and 10 bases lay in between. This CDR3 has 14 residues. CDR1 KGHSH and CDR2 LQKENI come from the germline V gene.